The rows below give T cell receptor beta chains drawn from one sample of a study of T cell repertoires in cytomegalovirus infection. TCRdb re-derived calls from the reads in MiXCR, one entry per CDR3 protein. Of 350,000 to 450,000 distinct CDR3 sequences listed, about a sixth are singletons. Sequenced sample: PBMCs. The receptors were sampled from a human donor in good health (CMV status not recorded). Some clones in this sample may be carry-over from other donors' samples. Each CDR3 is given with its conserved first and last residue. D genes are given only for firm matches. Clone size is stated in some rows and not others, as once, few, many or a class when expanded.

15	.	TRBV7-6	many	TRBJ2-3	TGTGCCAGCAGCCTCCCCGCTAGCGGCACAGATACGCAGTATTTT	CASSLPASGTDTQYF
13	.	TRBV10-3	many	TRBJ2-7	TGTGCCATCAGTGAGAGGGGGAAGGACGAGCAGTACTTC	CAISERGKDEQYF
15	TRBD1	TRBV5-6	.	TRBJ1-1	TGTGCCAGCAGCCCCGGACAGGGCCCGAACACTGAAGCTTTCTTT	CASSPGQGPNTEAFF
14	TRBD2	TRBV7-9	many	TRBJ2-7	TGTGCCAGCAGCTTAGTGGGGACTACCTACGAGCAGTACTTC	CASSLVGTTYEQYF
14	.	TRBV28	.	TRBJ1-1	TGTGCCAGCAGTCTTACAGGGTCCGGCACTGAAGCTTTCTTT	CASSLTGSGTEAFF
12	.	TRBV7-2	.	TRBJ1-3	TGTGCCAGCAGCTTAGCGTCAAACACCATATATTTT	CASSLASNTIYF
14	.	TRBV18	.	TRBJ1-4	TGTGCCAGCTCACCCGGACGGATGAATGAAAAACTGTTTTTT	CASSPGRMNEKLFF
18	TRBD1	TRBV6-1	many	TRBJ2-3	TGTGCCAGCAGCCCCGGACAGGGGGGCCCGACCATCACAGATACGCAGTATTTT	CASSPGQGGPTITDTQYF
15	TRBD2	TRBV7-7	few	TRBJ2-5	TGTGCCAGTTCATATAGCGGGAGTAATGGAGAGACCCAGTACTTC	CASSYSGSNGETQYF
13	.	TRBV12-3/TRBV12-4	many	TRBJ1-1	TGTGCCAGCGGGAGGGCGAGGAACACTGAAGCTTTCTTT	CASGRARNTEAFF
15	.	TRBV25-1	few	TRBJ2-5	TGTGCCAGCAGTGACCTCAAAGGGTTCCAAGAGACCCAGTACTTC	CASSDLKGFQETQYF
15	TRBD1	TRBV20-1	few	TRBJ2-5	TGCAGTGCTAGAGATCCGACAGGGGATCAAGAGACCCAGTACTTC	CSARDPTGDQETQYF
13	.	TRBV20-1	few	TRBJ2-1	TGCAGTGCTTTGGGTGTTTATTACAATGAGCAGTTCTTC	CSALGVYYNEQFF
12	TRBD1	TRBV27	few	TRBJ1-5	TGTGCCAGCGGACAGGGGAGTCAGCCCCAGCATTTT	CASGQGSQPQHF
14	TRBD1	TRBV6-5	few	TRBJ1-5	TGTGCCAGCAAGACCGGGACAGGCAATCAGCCCCAGCATTTT	CASKTGTGNQPQHF
15	.	TRBV6-1	.	TRBJ2-3	TGTGCCAGTCGGCGCCCGGGGCTTCGGTCAGATACGCAGTATTTT	CASRRPGLRSDTQYF
15	TRBD2	TRBV12-3/TRBV12-4	.	TRBJ2-1	TGTGCCAGCAGGCCATCTAGCGGCTCCTACAATGAGCAGTTCTTC	CASRPSSGSYNEQFF
14	TRBD1	TRBV11-2	many	TRBJ2-7	TGTGCCAGCAGCTCGGGGACAGGGGCCTACGAGCAGTACTTC	CASSSGTGAYEQYF
14	.	TRBV5-6	many	TRBJ2-1	TGTGCCAGCAGCTTGGACCTGGTACTTAATGAGCAGTTCTTC	CASSLDLVLNEQFF
14	.	TRBV7-8	many	TRBJ2-7	TGTGCCAGCAGCCTACGGACAGAATCCTACGAGCAGTACTTC	CASSLRTESYEQYF
11	.	TRBV12-5	many	TRBJ1-1	TGTGCTAGCCAGGGATACACTGAAGCTTTCTTT	CASQGYTEAFF
12	TRBD1	TRBV20-1	.	TRBJ1-2	TGCAGTGTAACAGGGGAGGGCTATGGCTACACCTTC	CSVTGEGYGYTF
18	TRBD2	TRBV2	.	TRBJ2-7	TGTGCCAGCTCCTCCGGGACTAGCGGAGCTTCGGAAGGATACGAGCAGTACTTC	CASSSGTSGASEGYEQYF
14	.	TRBV20-1	.	TRBJ2-1	TGCAGTGCTAGAGGACGGGAGAGGCGCAATGAGCAGTTCTTC	CSARGRERRNEQFF
13	.	TRBV29-1	.	TRBJ2-7	TGCAGCGTCGTTACAGGAAAATCCTACGAGCAGTACTTC	CSVVTGKSYEQYF
14	.	TRBV18	.	TRBJ2-3	TGTGCCAGCTCACCACAGGATGGTTTCGGTACGCAGTATTTT	CASSPQDGFGTQYF
15	.	TRBV18	many	TRBJ1-3	TGTGCCAGCTCACCAGTGACGGACTCTGGAAACACCATATATTTT	CASSPVTDSGNTIYF
15	.	TRBV15	many	TRBJ2-7	TGTGCCACCAGCAGCCGGGAGAAGAGTTTTTACGAGCAGTACTTC	CATSSREKSFYEQYF
16	TRBD2	TRBV7-8	many	TRBJ2-1	TGTGCCAGCAGCTTTAGGGGACTACCTTCCTACAATGAGCAGTTCTTC	CASSFRGLPSYNEQFF
14	.	TRBV7-9	.	TRBJ1-3	TGTGCCAGCAGCCCGAGGACAGCTGGAAACACCATATATTTT	CASSPRTAGNTIYF
15	.	TRBV3-1	.	TRBJ1-3	TGTGCCAGCAGCCAATCTCCAGGGCCAGGAAACACCATATATTTT	CASSQSPGPGNTIYF
15	.	TRBV7-2	many	TRBJ1-5	TGTGCCAGCAGCCCACGGTCGGCAGGGCATCAGCCCCAGCATTTT	CASSPRSAGHQPQHF
15	.	TRBV7-2	many	TRBJ2-2	TGTGCCAGCAGCTTAGCGGGAAGTTTCACCGGGGAGCTGTTTTTT	CASSLAGSFTGELFF
16	.	TRBV6-1	many	TRBJ2-7	TGTGCCAGCCGCAGACCCTCGGAAGGTCCTTCCTACGAGCAGTACTTC	CASRRPSEGPSYEQYF
13	.	TRBV28	.	TRBJ1-1	TGTGCCAGCAGTCCTATAAGTGACACTGAAGCTTTCTTT	CASSPISDTEAFF
11	TRBD1	TRBV11-2	many	TRBJ2-1	TGTGCCAGCAGCTTGAGGGGGCAACAGTTCTTC	CASSLRGQQFF
13	.	TRBV27	.	TRBJ2-3	TGTGCCAGCACCCCCCGCGGGACAGATACGCAGTATTTT	CASTPRGTDTQYF
13	.	TRBV7-8	.	TRBJ2-1	TGTGCCAGCAGCTTAGCGAGGGGTTTGAAGCAGTTCTTC	CASSLARGLKQFF
13	.	TRBV10-3	few	TRBJ2-5	TGTGCCATCAGTGAGTCAGGAGAAGAGACCCAGTACTTC	CAISESGEETQYF
15	TRBD1	TRBV7-2	.	TRBJ2-7	TGTGCCAGCAGCAGAAATCCGGGACAGGGATTCGAGCAGTACTTC	CASSRNPGQGFEQYF